This TCR beta chain is from a study of T cells in Graves' hyperthyroidism and ophthalmopathy. The CDR3 sequence is 14 residues long. Per the germline V gene, CDR1 is SEHNR and CDR2 is FQNEAQ (reference sequence). V shed 4 bases and J shed 10 bases, with 14 bases lying between them. RNA transcripts provided the source from which TCR beta CDR3 regions were amplified. With the HTBI primer set, the TCR CDR3 went through a first round of RT-PCR. TCRdb redid the calling of the multiplex PCR reads with MiXCR, one entry per CDR3 protein. Of 370,000 or so distinct CDR3 sequences in the sample, approximately 25% are singletons; the top ten hold less than 75%. No progression to ophthalmopathy during 18 months of follow-up defined stable disease. Hyperthyroidism in the patients, aged 18 to 65, was newly diagnosed and under 2 months in duration. This clonotype was seen more than once but under ten times.

Sequencing was done on a sample of blood. The chain has TRBV7-9 and TRBJ1-6, with D unclear. This clonotype originated in a man aged 50-60 years with Graves' hyperthyroidism. DNA of the CDR3: TGTGCCAGCAGCTACGGACTCAGAGGCTCACCCCTCCACTTT. Amino acids: CASSYGLRGSPLHF.